This T cell receptor beta chain appears in the sequencing data of a study of regulatory T cells in long-lasting Graves disease. As to time point: newly diagnosed GD, antithyroid drugs for less than 3 months. Generation of the TCR library employed RNA extracted from PBMCs. Researchers made TCR beta libraries by using iRepertoire HTBI primers and running Arm-PCR on CDR3 regions. From the multiplex PCR reads, TCRdb called clonotypes with MiXCR, one entry per CDR3 protein. Seen here are approximately 400,000 distinct CDR3 sequences, 15% observed once, and the top ten hold around 17%. This clonotype was found many times. These sequences were also reported in another study, on T cells in Graves' hyperthyroidism and ophthalmopathy. That work contributes: When ophthalmopathy did not progress within 18 months, Graves' hyperthyroidism was considered stable.

The starting material was peripheral blood mononuclear cells (PBMCs), obtained at new diagnosis, from a patient treated with antithyroid drugs. The source is a woman in her 30s with Graves disease.

The CDR3 region has the DNA TGTGCCAGCAGCCCACTAGCGGGAGGTTTCAATGAGCAGTTCTTC. It translates to CASSPLAGGFNEQFF. This chain uses TRBV12-3 or TRBV12-4 with TRBJ2-1, with 12 bases lining up with TRBD2. The CDR3 sequence is 15 residues long. V shed 6 bases and J 6 bases; nucleotides not matched to a gene: 6.